Listed here are 28 T cell receptor beta chains from one sample, sequenced in a study of OX40 agonist ivuxolimab in advanced cancers. Sequenced by immunoSEQ multiplex PCR; TCRdb stores in-frame clones only, minus some. The sample has about 53,000 clones, 75% to 80% seen once. Sequencing used CD4+ or CD8+ T cells sorted from blood, obtained in a trial of the OX40 agonist ivuxolimab. Source of these receptors: an adult with an advanced solid tumor such as melanoma, head and neck, liver or kidney cancer.

This rearrangement joins TRBV6-5 to TRBJ2-7; 7 bases are a match to TRBD1. The V and J ends lost 6 bases and 6 bases, in that order; junction bases with no gene match: 11. The CDR3 totals 14 residues. CDR1 MNHEY and CDR2 SVGAGI come from the germline V gene. CDR3 DNA sequence: TGTGCCAGCAGATACACAATAACAGGGGTCGAGCAGTACTTC. Amino acid sequence: CASRYTITGVEQYF.

The V call is TRBV6-1, the J call TRBJ1-4, with TRBD1 as a possible D gene (6 bases). This CDR3 comprises 15 residues. CDR1 and CDR2 (germline): MNHNS, SASEGT. Trimming left V 6 bases short and J 3 bases short, with 14 bases between. CDR3 sequence (DNA): TGTGCCAGCAGGGACAGTCGCAGGCCTAATGAAAAACTGTTTTTT. As protein: CASRDSRRPNEKLFF.

This clone was seen a single time. This chain uses TRBV5-6 with TRBJ2-1; D not certain. The CDR3 covers 12 residues. Germline lookup yields CDR1 SGHDT and CDR2 YYEEEE. Trimming removed 6 bases from V and 3 bases from J, with 7 bases in between. DNA for the CDR3: TGTGCCAGCACCCTCCGCTACAATGAGCAGTTCTTC. It specifies CASTLRYNEQFF. The full variable domain, completed using reference TRBV5-6 and TRBJ2-1, is DAGVTQSPTHLIKTRGQQVTLRCSPKSGHDTVSWYQQALGQGPQFIFQYYEEEERQRGNFPDRFSGHQFPNYSSELNVNALLLGDSALYLCASTLRYNEQFFGPGTRLTVL.

The chain uses TRBV7-9 and TRBJ1-6, with 9 bases lining up with TRBD1. Germline CDR1 SEHNR, CDR2 FQNEAQ (reference sequence). The CDR3 extends over 15 amino acids. Trimming at V came to 2 bases and at J to 9 bases, leaving 5 bases not matched to a gene. CDR3 sequence: CASSLFRDRASPLHF. In DNA, the CDR3 is TGTGCCAGCAGCTTATTTAGGGACAGGGCTTCACCCCTCCACTTT.

V gene TRBV6-1 combines with J gene TRBJ1-5; TRBD1 is a possible D gene (6 bases). The germline V and J ends were trimmed by 4 bases and 2 bases, with 18 bases remaining between them. CDR3 size: 17 residues. Germline lookup yields CDR1 MNHNS and CDR2 SASEGT. This CDR3 reads CASSVNRVIGGNQPQHF. The DNA of the CDR3 is TGTGCCAGCAGTGTTAACAGGGTGATAGGGGGCAATCAGCCCCAGCATTTT.

The chain recombines TRBV27 with TRBJ2-2; TRBD2 aligns across 8 bases. The CDR3 is 16 residues long. V lost 3 bases, J lost 1 base, and 4 bases stayed unmatched. CDR1 is MNHEY and CDR2 is SMNVEV in the germline V gene (reference sequence). CDR3 region: CASSFLSGVNTGELFF. The CDR3 region has the DNA TGTGCCAGCAGTTTCCTTAGCGGGGTGAACACCGGGGAGCTGTTTTTT.

This chain uses TRBV27 with TRBJ2-1; 10 positions match TRBD1. From germline, CDR1 is MNHEY and CDR2 SMNVEV (reference sequence). Unmatched junction bases numbered 3, after V lost 6 bases and J lost 1 base. CDR3 size: 15 residues. The CDR3: CASRRGQGSYNEQFF. In DNA, the CDR3 is TGTGCCAGCAGGAGGGGACAGGGGTCCTACAATGAGCAGTTCTTC.

The chain carries TRBV19 and TRBJ1-2; the D gene is possibly TRBD1 (6 bases). Germline V gives CDR1 LNHDA, CDR2 SQIVND (reference sequence). The length of the CDR3 is 16 residues. Deletions cut 4 bases from V and 2 bases from J, with 17 bases between. CDR3 region: CASSTRNRALNYGYTF. CDR3 bases: TGTGCCAGTAGTACTCGTAACAGGGCCTTGAACTATGGCTACACCTTC.

The chain joins TRBV10-3 to TRBJ2-3; 13 bases align to TRBD2. Germline CDR1 reads ENHRY; CDR2 reads SYGVKD. There are 17 residues in the CDR3. The V segment lost 7 bases and the J segment 3 bases; nucleotides outside the gene matches: 10. CDR3 nucleotide sequence: TGTGCCATCAATGTGGGTACTAGCGGGGGGGGGACAGATACGCAGTATTTT. Protein: CAINVGTSGGGTDTQYF.

The gene calls are TRBV7-2 and TRBJ2-1; 11 bases align to TRBD1. V shed 5 bases and J 8 bases; nucleotides not matched to a gene: 5. Germline V gene data show CDR1 as SGHTA and CDR2 as FQGNSA. This CDR3 region has 14 residues. The CDR3 DNA sequence: TGTGCCAGCAGCAAGGACAGGGGGCAAGATGAGCAGTTCTTC. Amino acids: CASSKDRGQDEQFF. Together with reference TRBV7-2 and TRBJ2-1, the CDR3 gives the full variable domain: GAGVSQSPSNKVTEKGKDVELRCDPISGHTALYWYRQSLGQGLEFLIYFQGNSAPDKSGLPSDRFSAERTGGSVSTLTIQRTQQEDSAVYLCASSKDRGQDEQFFGPGTRLTVL.

This clone was detected only once. The rearrangement links TRBV29-1 to TRBJ2-6; no firm D call. The ends were cut back, 5 bases at V and 0 bases at J, with 5 bases in the middle. This CDR3 comprises 13 residues. CDR1 is SQVTM and CDR2 is ANQGSEA in the germline V gene. The CDR3 DNA reads TGCAGCGTTTACCCCTCTGGGGCCAACGTCCTGACTTTC. This sequence encodes CSVYPSGANVLTF.

The chain joins TRBV5-1 to TRBJ2-6; perhaps TRBD2 as D (6 bases). The germline V gene has CDR1 SGHRS and CDR2 YFSETQ. The CDR3 is made up of 17 amino acids. With 3 bases removed from V and 0 bases from J, the gap between germline ends came to 13 bases. CDR3 sequence (DNA): TGCGCCAGCAGCTGGGACTTTCTGAGCTCTGGGGCCAACGTCCTGACTTTC. Encoded protein: CASSWDFLSSGANVLTF.

V and J are TRBV9 and TRBJ1-3; TRBD1 matches 7 bases. J lost 4 bases, V lost 4 bases, and 5 bases had no gene match. The germline V gene has CDR1 SGDLS and CDR2 YYNGEE. The CDR3 is 14 amino acids. Here the CDR3 DNA reads TGTGCCAGCAGCCCCACAGGGGCAGGAAACACCATATATTTT. Residues: CASSPTGAGNTIYF. Full variable domain (remainder filled in from reference TRBV9 and TRBJ1-3): DSGVTQTPKHLITATGQRVTLRCSPRSGDLSVYWYQQSLDQGLQFLIQYYNGEERAKGNILERFSAQQFPDLHSELNLSSLELGDSALYFCASSPTGAGNTIYFGEGSWLTVV.

The chain employs TRBV7-8 and TRBJ1-5, with 7 bases aligning to TRBD1. The trim removed 1 base at V and 3 bases at J, leaving 6 bases unmatched. The CDR3 length is 16 residues. Germline lookup yields CDR1 SGHVS and CDR2 FQNEAQ. The CDR3, as DNA: TGTGCCAGCAGCTTAGGACAGGGCCTTAACAATCAGCCCCAGCATTTT. Its protein is CASSLGQGLNNQPQHF. Using reference TRBV7-8 and TRBJ1-5 for the parts outside the CDR3, the full variable domain is GAGVSQSPRYKVAKRGQDVALRCDPISGHVSLFWYQQALGQGPEFLTYFQNEAQLDKSGLPSDRFFAERPEGSVSTLKIQRTQQEDSAVYLCASSLGQGLNNQPQHFGDGTRLSIL.

The CDR3 DNA reads as TGTGCTAGTGGTTTGTTTCCCCGCAGGGGGGGCAGCTCCTACAATGAGCAGTTCTTC. As protein: CASGLFPRRGGSSYNEQFF. The V call is TRBV12-5, the J call TRBJ2-1; D may match TRBD1 or TRBD2 (7 bases each). In germline, CDR1 is LGHNT, CDR2 FRNRAP. The V gene lost 2 bases and the J gene lost 0 bases, with 20 bases spanning the gap. The CDR3 totals 19 residues.

This chain connects TRBV30 to TRBJ1-4, with D possibly matching TRBD1 (5 bases). V dropped 3 bases and J dropped 4 bases, with 15 bases sitting between them. CDR1 GTSNPN and CDR2 SVGIG come from the germline V gene (reference sequence). The CDR3 is made up of 15 amino acids. CDR3 bases: TGTGCCTGGAGGGGGCCGACAGCCGGTAATGAAAAACTGTTTTTT. Protein sequence: CAWRGPTAGNEKLFF.

In this sample, this clone turned up a few times. V is TRBV5-1 and J is TRBJ1-4; no reliable D call. Trimming removed 4 bases at V and 2 bases at J, with 9 bases between. This CDR3 is built from 14 residues. CDR1 is SGHRS and CDR2 is YFSETQ in the germline V gene. CDR3 DNA sequence: TGCGCCAGCAGCCTCGGACTCACTAATGAAAAACTGTTTTTT. Encoded protein: CASSLGLTNEKLFF.

This clone was counted only a few times. The chain has TRBV7-2 and TRBJ2-3; 7 nucleotides line up with TRBD1. Germline V gene lookup returns CDR1 SGHTA and CDR2 FQGNSA. This CDR3 has 16 amino acids. Losses at the gene ends were 1 base for V and 1 base for J; bases not matched to a gene: 5. In nucleotides, the CDR3 is TGTGCCAGCAGCTTAGACAGGGGAAGAGGCACAGATACGCAGTATTTT. Amino acids: CASSLDRGRGTDTQYF.

The chain carries TRBV29-1 and TRBJ2-5; 7 nucleotides align to TRBD1. The V and J ends lost 6 bases and 5 bases, in that order; junction bases with no gene match: 9. Germline V CDR1 and CDR2: SQVTM, ANQGSEA. CDR3 length: 13 amino acids. The CDR3 is CSVTTGWGETQYF. Written as DNA, the CDR3 is TGCAGCGTGACGACAGGGTGGGGGGAGACCCAGTACTTC.

In DNA form, the CDR3 reads TGTGCCAGCAGCGTACAGGGGGGCGGGGAGCTGTTTTTT. Protein: CASSVQGGGELFF. This rearrangement joins TRBV9 to TRBJ2-2, with D perhaps TRBD1 (7 bases). CDR1 SGDLS and CDR2 YYNGEE come from the germline V gene. V was cut by 1 base and J by 7 bases, with 8 bases left in between. The CDR3 sequence is 13 residues long.

V and J are TRBV5-1 and TRBJ1-2; D gene ambiguous. Germline CDR1 reads SGHRS; CDR2 reads YFSETQ. This CDR3 region has 14 residues. With 0 bases removed from V and 1 base from J, the gap between germline ends came to 7 bases. For the CDR3, the DNA is TGCGCCAGCAGCTTGGATTCGGGTAACTATGGCTACACCTTC. This gives the protein CASSLDSGNYGYTF.

This clone was found a few times. The chain employs TRBV5-1 and TRBJ2-7, with a tentative D call TRBD1 (5 bases). This CDR3 has 15 residues. Looked up from germline, CDR1 is SGHRS and CDR2 is YFSETQ. The V end was cut by 0 bases, the J end by 3 bases, with 13 bases between. In DNA form, the CDR3 reads TGCGCCAGCAGCTTGGATGGGGTTACAGGCTACGAGCAGTACTTC. The encoded protein is CASSLDGVTGYEQYF. Drawing the rest from reference TRBV5-1 and TRBJ2-7, the complete variable domain is KAGVTQTPRYLIKTRGQQVTLSCSPISGHRSVSWYQQTPGQGLQFLFEYFSETQRNKGNFPGRFSGRQFSNSRSEMNVSTLELGDSALYLCASSLDGVTGYEQYFGPGTRLTVT.

This clone came up once. This chain links TRBV5-1 with TRBJ2-2; no definite D call. The germline V gene has CDR1 SGHRS and CDR2 YFSETQ. V shed 4 bases and J shed 0 bases, with 4 bases lying between them. CDR3 length: 13 amino acids. CDR3 residues: CASSQTNTGELFF. Written as DNA, the CDR3 is TGCGCCAGCAGCCAGACGAACACCGGGGAGCTGTTTTTT.

V gene TRBV18 combines with J gene TRBJ1-5; tentative D call: TRBD1 (5 bases). V lost 6 bases, J lost 6 bases, and 15 bases lay in between. From germline, CDR1 is KGHSH and CDR2 LQKENI. The CDR3 runs 14 residues. The CDR3 protein is CASSPADGAQPQHF. CDR3 nucleotides: TGTGCCAGCTCCCCGGCCGACGGGGCTCAGCCCCAGCATTTT.

This sequence joins TRBV5-4 and TRBJ1-2; TRBD1 matches at 7 bases. CDR1 and CDR2 from the germline V gene are SGHNT and YYREEE (reference sequence). V shed 1 base and J 7 bases; nucleotides not matched to a gene: 10. The CDR3 length is 15 residues. CDR3: CASSLSSAGGLGYTF. CDR3 DNA: TGTGCCAGCAGCTTGTCTTCTGCAGGGGGTCTTGGCTACACCTTC.

The chain links TRBV7-9 to TRBJ1-5; D is unclear. V lost 5 bases, J lost 1 base, and 15 bases lay in between. The CDR3 spans 16 residues. Per the germline V gene, CDR1 is SEHNR and CDR2 is FQNEAQ (reference sequence). Here the CDR3 DNA reads TGTGCCAGCAGCCGGACCGGGAGTGGGAGCAATCAGCCCCAGCATTTT. The encoded protein is CASSRTGSGSNQPQHF.

V and J are TRBV5-6 and TRBJ2-3, with D perhaps TRBD2 (5 bases). The CDR3 consists of 13 residues. The V and J ends lost 4 bases and 3 bases respectively, with 9 bases between them. CDR1 and CDR2 from the germline V gene are SGHDT and YYEEEE. The chain's CDR3 is CASSEPGTDTQYF. As DNA, the CDR3 is TGTGCCAGCAGCGAGCCGGGGACAGATACGCAGTATTTT.

The rearrangement uses TRBV7-2 and TRBJ2-1, with 7 bases that match TRBD2. CDR1 is SGHTA, CDR2 FQGNSA, per germline. Germline trimming cut 1 base from V and 7 bases from J; bases unmatched to any gene: 4. The length of the CDR3 is 14 residues. Here the CDR3 DNA reads TGTGCCAGCAGCTTAGGCGGGAGAGGTAATGAGCAGTTCTTC. This gives the protein CASSLGGRGNEQFF.